The rows below give T cell receptor beta chains drawn from one sample of a study of shared clonotypes between healthy human individuals. Data came from immunoSEQ multiplex PCR; TCRdb stores just in-frame clones and leaves some out. The sample includes millions of clones, around 93% of them seen just once. The sequencing input was naive CD8+ T cells from PBMCs. The receptor set was obtained from a man younger than 30 in good health. Some clones in this sample may be carry-over from other donors' samples. The CDR3 runs from the conserved cysteine through the conserved F or W. D genes are given only for firm matches. Clone sizes are given selectively: once, few, many, or a class where the clone is expanded.

V	J	D	size	CDR3	DNA
TRBV15	TRBJ2-3	TRBD1	NA	CATSRAGTAIRSTDTQYF	TGTGCCACCAGCAGGGCCGGGACAGCAATTCGTAGCACAGATACGCAGTATTTT
TRBV27	TRBJ2-5	NA	NA	CASSPGAGEYQETQYF	TGTGCCAGCAGTCCTGGGGCAGGAGAGTACCAAGAGACCCAGTACTTC
TRBV4-3	TRBJ2-7	TRBD2	NA	CASSQAPDSGGSEQYF	TGCGCCAGCAGCCAAGCACCAGACTCGGGGGGATCCGAGCAGTACTTC
TRBV27	TRBJ2-7	NA	once	CASRGVLPGYEQYF	TGTGCCAGCAGGGGGGTTCTTCCGGGGTACGAGCAGTACTTC
TRBV19	TRBJ2-1	NA	NA	CASSATSGTYNEQFF	TGTGCCAGTAGCGCTACCTCCGGGACCTACAATGAGCAGTTCTTC
TRBV29-1	TRBJ1-1	NA	NA	CSVEVDTEAFF	TGCAGCGTTGAAGTCGACACTGAAGCTTTCTTT
TRBV19	TRBJ1-1	TRBD1	NA	CASRGGDWAAEAFF	TGTGCCAGTAGAGGGGGCGATTGGGCTGCTGAAGCTTTCTTT
TRBV6-1	TRBJ2-1	NA	NA	CASSEAVHPYNEQFF	TGTGCCAGCAGTGAGGCGGTCCACCCATACAATGAGCAGTTCTTC
TRBV7-9	TRBJ2-7	NA	NA	CASSSSNEQYF	TGTGCCAGCAGCTCCTCGAACGAGCAGTACTTC
TRBV13	TRBJ2-7	NA	NA	CASSSAYEQYF	TGTGCCAGCAGCTCGGCCTACGAGCAGTACTTC
TRBV7-9	TRBJ2-7	NA	NA	CASSSAGEQYF	TGTGCCAGCAGCTCCGCGGGCGAGCAGTACTTC
TRBV21-1	TRBJ2-3	NA	NA	CASSKPDSPSTDTQYF	TGTGCCAGCAGCAAACCAGACTCGCCTAGCACAGATACGCAGTATTTT
TRBV7-2	TRBJ2-3	NA	NA	CASSLPGTQYF	TGTGCCAGCAGCTTACCTGGTACGCAGTATTTT
TRBV19	TRBJ1-4	NA	NA	CASSIRTENEKLFF	TGTGCCAGTAGTATTCGAACAGAGAATGAAAAACTGTTTTTT
TRBV25-1	TRBJ2-2	NA	NA	CASSDRGTGELFF	TGTGCCAGCAGTGATAGAGGCACCGGGGAGCTGTTTTTT
TRBV10-3	TRBJ2-1	NA	NA	CAISDSQGGYNEQFF	TGTGCCATCAGTGATTCCCAGGGGGGTTACAATGAGCAGTTCTTC
TRBV18	TRBJ1-1	NA	NA	CASSPFDARVPNTEAFF	TGTGCCAGCTCACCATTTGACGCGAGGGTGCCGAACACTGAAGCTTTCTTT
TRBV11-3	TRBJ2-2	NA	NA	CASSFLGGELFF	TGTGCCAGCAGCTTTTTGGGCGGGGAGCTGTTTTTT
TRBV6-6	TRBJ2-2	NA	NA	CASSSEGPWNTGELFF	TGTGCCAGCAGCTCAGAGGGGCCATGGAACACCGGGGAGCTGTTTTTT
TRBV28	TRBJ2-7	TRBD2	NA	CASSPPQREYFYEQYF	TGTGCCAGCAGCCCCCCCCAGCGGGAGTACTTCTACGAGCAGTACTTC
TRBV11-2	TRBJ2-7	TRBD2	NA	CASSPGLAVTYEQYF	TGTGCCAGCAGCCCGGGACTAGCGGTTACCTACGAGCAGTACTTC
TRBV9	TRBJ2-1	TRBD2	NA	CASGTTSGKYNEQFF	TGTGCCAGCGGAACGACTAGCGGAAAGTACAATGAGCAGTTCTTC
TRBV28	TRBJ2-2	NA	NA	CASRHPPYRDLNTGELFF	TGTGCCAGCAGACACCCCCCTTACAGGGACTTGAACACCGGGGAGCTGTTTTTT
TRBV27	TRBJ2-3	NA	NA	CASSDGSQYTQYF	TGTGCCAGCAGTGACGGGAGCCAGTATACGCAGTATTTT
TRBV10-3	TRBJ1-2	NA	NA	CAISGPGGDGYTF	TGTGCCATCAGTGGACCGGGCGGGGATGGCTACACCTTC
TRBV19	TRBJ2-1	TRBD1	NA	CASTRGQGRDEQFF	TGTGCCAGTACCCGCGGACAGGGCCGCGATGAGCAGTTCTTC
TRBV4-3	TRBJ2-1	TRBD2	NA	CASSQASGDYNEQFF	TGCGCCAGCAGCCAAGCCAGCGGGGATTACAATGAGCAGTTCTTC
TRBV4-3	TRBJ1-1	NA	NA	CASSQDPAGQAFF	TGCGCCAGCAGCCAAGACCCTGCAGGACAAGCTTTCTTT
TRBV25-1	TRBJ1-2	NA	NA	CASRDRTEGYTF	TGTGCCAGCAGGGACCGGACGGAGGGCTACACCTTC
TRBV10-3	TRBJ2-7	NA	NA	CAISESGLLSYEQYF	TGTGCCATCAGTGAGTCTGGGCTACTCTCCTACGAGCAGTACTTC
TRBV5-8	TRBJ2-7	NA	NA	CASSLEQNPNEQYF	TGTGCCAGCAGCTTGGAACAAAATCCCAACGAGCAGTACTTC
TRBV6-5	TRBJ2-7	NA	NA	CASRYQDGSYEQYF	TGTGCCAGCAGATACCAGGACGGTTCCTACGAGCAGTACTTC
TRBV19	TRBJ2-7	TRBD1	NA	CASSIDSTGKYEQYF	TGTGCCAGTAGTATAGATTCGACAGGGAAATACGAGCAGTACTTC
TRBV13	TRBJ2-2	NA	NA	CASSLARRGTGELFF	TGTGCCAGCAGCTTAGCCAGGAGGGGCACCGGGGAGCTGTTTTTT
TRBV29-1	TRBJ2-7	TRBD2	NA	CSVIGREDEQYF	TGCAGCGTGATAGGGCGGGAGGACGAGCAGTACTTC
TRBV5-4	TRBJ2-5	TRBD1	NA	CASSAWDSTQETQYF	TGTGCCAGCAGCGCATGGGACAGTACTCAAGAGACCCAGTACTTC
TRBV27	TRBJ2-1	NA	NA	CASSSGSRGNEQFF	TGTGCCAGCAGTAGCGGATCCCGGGGCAATGAGCAGTTCTTC
TRBV9	TRBJ2-5	NA	NA	CASSVGDSQETQYF	TGTGCCAGCAGCGTCGGAGACAGCCAAGAGACCCAGTACTTC
TRBV9	TRBJ1-1	NA	NA	CASSVTQMNTEAFF	TGTGCCAGCAGCGTAACACAGATGAACACTGAAGCTTTCTTT
TRBV9	TRBJ2-1	TRBD2	NA	CASSASGRFSYNEQFF	TGTGCCAGCAGCGCAAGCGGGAGATTCTCCTACAATGAGCAGTTCTTC